The 18 T cell receptor beta chains below all came from one sample that was sequenced in a study of cytomegalovirus exposure and HLA in healthy donors. PCR employed 60 Vbeta and 13 Jbeta primers. This table comes from immunoSEQ multiplex PCR, and its TCRdb copy is limited to in-frame clones, with some not included. The table records roughly 110,000 clones, around 82% of them present only once. Material for sequencing was PBMCs. The receptors come from a man in his fifties in good health and CMV-seronegative.

This clone was seen only a few times. J is TRBJ2-5 and V is TRBV9, with 7 bases matching TRBD1. The CDR3 loop spans 15 amino acids. CDR1 and CDR2 (germline): SGDLS, YYNGEE. J lost 5 bases, V lost 4 bases, and 11 bases had no gene match. CDR3 DNA: TGTGCCAGCAGCCCCCTCACAGGGGAAGGGGAGACCCAGTACTTC. This translates into CASSPLTGEGETQYF.

This clone was found once. V usage is TRBV9 and J usage is TRBJ2-1; 12 bases fit TRBD2. Germline assignment: CDR1 SGDLS and CDR2 YYNGEE. This CDR3 is 15 amino acids long. V lost 5 bases and J lost 9; bases outside the gene matches: 9. The CDR3 sequence: CASSPSGGVLGEQFF. CDR3 nucleotide sequence: TGTGCCAGCAGTCCTAGCGGGGGGGTCTTGGGTGAGCAGTTCTTC.

The chain links TRBV21-1 to TRBJ2-7; TRBD1 is the table's D call, not checked against the DNA. TRBV21-1 counts as a pseudogene. The CDR3 contains 16 residues. The CDR3 DNA follows: TGTGCCAGCAGCAAAAAACCGGGGACAGGGTGGGTGGAGCAGTACGTC. Protein sequence: CASSKKPGTGWVEQYV.

The rearrangement uses TRBV4-1 and TRBJ1-2; no clear D gene. V was shortened by 1 base and J by 3 bases, with 9 bases between the two germline ends. The CDR3 extends over 14 amino acids. CDR1 is MGHRA and CDR2 is YSYEKL in the germline V gene. The CDR3 reads CASSQGVTDYGYTF. The CDR3 DNA is TGCGCCAGCAGCCAAGGTGTCACGGACTATGGCTACACCTTC.

The V call is TRBV19, the J call TRBJ1-6; D is undetermined. The V and J ends lost 5 bases and 6 bases respectively, with 14 bases between them. CDR1 and CDR2 (germline): LNHDA, SQIVND (reference sequence). The CDR3 length is 15 residues. As DNA, the CDR3 is TGTGCCAGTAGTGTTCGACTGACTACTAATTCACCCCTCCACTTT. It translates to CASSVRLTTNSPLHF.

This clone was picked up one time. The genes are TRBV6-1 and TRBJ2-5; 8 nucleotides agree with TRBD2. This CDR3 has 13 amino acids. The V gene's germline CDR1 is MNHNS and CDR2 SASEGT. The V segment lost 8 bases and the J segment 5 bases; nucleotides outside the gene matches: 7. CDR3 nucleotides: TGTGCCAGCGGGTCGGGACTAGAGGAGACCCAGTACTTC. Translating gives CASGSGLEETQYF.

V gene TRBV11-3 combines with J gene TRBJ2-5, with 9 bases that match TRBD1. Per the germline V gene, CDR1 is SGHNT and CDR2 is YENEEA. J was trimmed by 3 bases and V by 5 bases; bases with no gene match: 4. This CDR3 contains 14 residues. CDR3 bases: TGTGCCAGCAGCCGCCGGACAGGGGAAGAGACCCAGTACTTC. Translated, it gives CASSRRTGEETQYF.

J is TRBJ2-4 and V is TRBV2; perhaps TRBD1 as D (6 bases). This CDR3 contains 15 residues. V lost 0 bases and J lost 7, with 13 bases in between. The germline CDR1 and CDR2 sequences are SNHLY and FYNNEI. The chain's CDR3 is CASSEALSGVNIQYF. CDR3 nucleotides: TGTGCCAGCAGTGAAGCGCTTTCAGGGGTCAACATTCAGTACTTC.

The chain carries TRBV6-1 and TRBJ1-2, with a weak D call TRBD1 (6 bases). Trimming stripped 6 bases from V and 5 bases from J, with 16 bases between. CDR3 length equals 14 residues. Germline CDR1 is MNHNS and CDR2 is SASEGT. The CDR3 DNA follows: TGTGCCAGCAGGACCTCACAGGGAAGGTATGGCTACACCTTC. Translation gives CASRTSQGRYGYTF.

V gene TRBV6-6 combines with J gene TRBJ2-3; D possibly corresponds to TRBD1 (5 bases). CDR1 is MNHNY and CDR2 is SVGAGI in the germline V gene (reference sequence). The V and J ends lost 2 bases and 1 base respectively, with 10 bases between them. The CDR3 has 15 amino acids. The DNA of the CDR3 is TGTGCCAGCAGTTACGGGGCTACCCGCACAGATACGCAGTATTTT. Amino acids: CASSYGATRTDTQYF.

The CDR3: CASSYGTGDTGELFF. The DNA for the CDR3 is TGCGCCAGCAGCTACGGGACAGGGGACACCGGGGAGCTGTTTTTT. The V and J genes are TRBV5-1 and TRBJ2-2, with TRBD1 matching over 10 bases. The CDR3 has 15 amino acids. Per the germline V gene, CDR1 is SGHRS and CDR2 is YFSETQ. With 3 bases clipped from V and 3 bases from J, the junction kept 2 bases outside the gene matches.

The gene calls are TRBV7-2 and TRBJ1-1; D is unclear. The CDR3 length is 14 residues. Germline loops: CDR1 SGHTA, CDR2 FQGNSA. The V and J ends lost 6 bases and 2 bases respectively, with 13 bases between them. Here the CDR3 reads CASRPQVLNTEAFF. Written as DNA, the CDR3 is TGTGCCAGCAGGCCTCAGGTACTTAACACTGAAGCTTTCTTT.

This clone was counted a few times. The gene calls are TRBV4-2 and TRBJ1-5; no firm D call. Trimming cost V 1 base and J 4 bases, with 5 bases left between them. The germline V gene encodes CDR1 LGHNA and CDR2 YNFKEQ. The CDR3 consists of 13 residues. This CDR3 is CASSQVTNQPQHF. CDR3 coding DNA: TGTGCCAGCAGCCAAGTGACAAATCAGCCCCAGCATTTT.

CDR3 in DNA: TGTGCCTGGAGTGTCGGTATGGCAGATACGCAGTATTTT. The encoded protein is CAWSVGMADTQYF. The V gene is TRBV30, the J gene TRBJ2-3; D is ambiguous. V lost 0 bases, J lost 4 bases, and 8 bases lay in between. This CDR3 contains 13 residues. The germline gives CDR1 GTSNPN, CDR2 SVGIG (reference sequence).

V gene TRBV7-5 combines with J gene TRBJ2-3; the table's TRBD2 call for D was not verified on the DNA. TRBV7-5 is reported as a pseudogene. The CDR3 has 14 residues. The CDR3: CVRSLGGPPDTQYF. The DNA for the CDR3 is TGTGTCAGAAGCTTAGGCGGGCCTCCAGATACGCAGTATTTT.

The chain employs TRBV27 and TRBJ1-4, with no clear D. This CDR3 is built from 15 residues. Germline CDR1 reads MNHEY; CDR2 reads SMNVEV (reference sequence). V dropped 4 bases and J dropped 5 bases, with 14 bases sitting between them. The CDR3, as DNA: TGTGCCAGCAGTTCGATCCCAGTATCGAATGAAAAACTGTTTTTT. Amino acid sequence: CASSSIPVSNEKLFF.

V is TRBV11-3 and J is TRBJ2-3; a possible D gene is TRBD1 (6 bases). The CDR3 length is 17 residues. In germline, CDR1 is SGHNT, CDR2 YENEEA. V was trimmed by 0 bases and J by 3 bases, leaving 16 bases between them. The CDR3 protein is CASSLDLTGLGTDTQYF. The CDR3 coding sequence is TGTGCCAGCAGCTTAGACCTTACAGGGCTCGGTACAGATACGCAGTATTTT. The entire variable domain, with the rest obtained from reference TRBV11-3 and TRBJ2-3, is as follows: EAGVVQSPRYKIIEKKQPVAFWCNPISGHNTLYWYLQNLGQGPELLIRYENEEAVDDSQLPKDRFSAERLKGVDSTLKIQPAELGDSAVYLCASSLDLTGLGTDTQYFGPGTRLTVL.

J is TRBJ2-1 and V is TRBV4-3, with D uncertain. The germline gives CDR1 LGHNA, CDR2 YSLEER. V was clipped by 1 base and J by 7 bases, with 8 bases between them. The CDR3 has 13 residues. In DNA, the CDR3 is TGCGCCAGCAGCCAAGGAATAGAGAATGAGCAGTTCTTC. This sequence encodes CASSQGIENEQFF.